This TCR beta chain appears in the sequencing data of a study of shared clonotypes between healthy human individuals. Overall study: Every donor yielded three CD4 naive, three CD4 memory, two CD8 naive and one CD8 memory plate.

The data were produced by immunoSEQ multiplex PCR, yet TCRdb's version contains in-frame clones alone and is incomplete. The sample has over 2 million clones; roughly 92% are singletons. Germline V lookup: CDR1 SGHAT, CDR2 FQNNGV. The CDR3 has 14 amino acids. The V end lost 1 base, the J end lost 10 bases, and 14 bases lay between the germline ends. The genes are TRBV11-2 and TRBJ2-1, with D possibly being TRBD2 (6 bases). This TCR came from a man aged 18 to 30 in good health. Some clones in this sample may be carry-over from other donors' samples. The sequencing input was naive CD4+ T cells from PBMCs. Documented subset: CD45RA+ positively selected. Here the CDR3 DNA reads TGTGCCAGCAGCTTAGCCGGCGGGGAAGACGAGCAGTTCTTC. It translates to CASSLAGGEDEQFF.